This TCR beta chain was documented in a study of blood T cell repertoires in COVID-19. Study summary: The United States, Italy and Spain supplied acute and convalescent COVID-19 samples. The analysed material was cDNA or gDNA that came from T cells, B-cell-depleted T cells, or PBMCs.

This CDR3 has 16 amino acids. Germline CDR1 reads GTSNPN; CDR2 reads SVGIG (reference sequence). V lost 6 bases to trimming and J lost 8 bases, with 26 bases between them. The data were produced by immunoSEQ multiplex PCR, yet TCRdb's version contains in-frame clones alone and is incomplete. This table has about 210,000 clones, under 95% appearing once. Specimen: peripheral blood. The TCR originated in a man aged 25 to 45 with acute or convalescent COVID-19. This chain connects TRBV30 to TRBJ2-1, with D possibly TRBD1 on 5 matching bases. The DNA for the CDR3 is TGTGCCTGCCAGACTCGGACAAGGTCCGTAGGCCATGAGCAGTTCTTC. This encodes CACQTRTRSVGHEQFF.